This T cell receptor (beta chain) was captured in a study of response to subunit inactivated influenza vaccine (dated by TCRdb to the late 2010s). About the investigation overall: The study used deep quantitative T cell receptor repertoire profiling to track responses to a trivalent subunit inactivated influenza vaccine.

Note on this clonotype: Its antigen is currently not known. No much larger clonotype is one base removed from it; base qualities were not supplied.

Library preparation employed RT-PCR. The sequencer listed for this sample is Illumina HiSeq 2500. The public reads were reprocessed in TCRdb via fastp at Q25 and MiXCR, keeping in-frame beta chains. Rows matching on CDR3 protein sequence are summarized as one entry with the most common DNA and genes. For this sample the table gives under 850,000 distinct CDR3 sequences, of which less than 20% were detected only once. The ten largest clones add up to 9.5% to 13% of the sample. V is shortened by 0 bases, J by 10 bases, and the region joining them spans 6 bases. Including the terminal cysteine and phenylalanine, the CDR3 comprises 12 residues. Only CDR3 DNA is held: 36 bases, read in frame from base 1. General study outcomes and caveats: According to the authors, only a limited number of new T cells may be recruited by each seasonal influenza vaccination.

The TCR originated in a man between 50 and 59 years old who received an inactivated influenza vaccine. Donor details come from another sample of the same person, matched by shared clones. Sample: PBMCs from blood, taken around 5 days after vaccination. The V gene is TRBV12-3 or TRBV12-4 and the J gene is TRBJ1-4; no D gene is confidently identified. The nucleotide sequence reads TGTGCCAGCAGTTTAGCCCTTTTAAAACTGTTTTTT. The encoded protein is CASSLALLKLFF.